This TCR beta chain was identified during a study of cytomegalovirus exposure and HLA in healthy donors. Study details: An analysis done earlier identified more than 90 million unique TCR beta sequences from around 180 million T cells. Study conclusions and caveats: Previous analysis showed most TCR beta V segments were productive about 87% or about 30% of the time. A classifier reportedly called cytomegalovirus status with high sensitivity and specificity.

The study ran its PCR with 60 Vbeta and 13 Jbeta primers. Here immunoSEQ multiplex PCR was the method, and the copy in TCRdb shows in-frame clones only, minus some. Of some 150,000 clones listed, roughly 70% are singletons. To note about this clone: Its specificity is unknown.

J lost 2 bases, V lost 4 bases, and 3 bases had no gene match. The CDR3 has 14 residues. Per germline, CDR1 SGHDT and CDR2 YYEEEE. This TCR came from a man aged 50-59 years in good health and CMV-seropositive. Sequenced input: PBMCs. V gene TRBV5-6 combines with J gene TRBJ2-7; 10 nucleotides agree with TRBD1. The CDR3 bases are TGTGCCAGCAGCGCCGGGACAGGGGCCTACGAGCAGTACTTC. Translated: CASSAGTGAYEQYF.